The clone carrying this T cell receptor (beta chain) has a count of ten or more. Antigen unknown. These data originate in a study of metastatic and nonmetastatic thyroid tumors. Regarding the study as a whole: Benign nodules were reported to have significantly lower TCR beta diversity than malignant thyroid tumors, in blood and tumor.

Thyroid surgery took place with no prior treatment in any patient. Trimming removed 0 bases at V and 4 bases at J, with 15 bases between. CDR3 length equals 16 residues. Germline V CDR1 and CDR2: MNHNY, SVGAGI (reference sequence). TCRdb re-called the PCR reads with MiXCR. The table includes 45,000 to 65,000 clones, 20% detected once. The chain couples TRBV6-6 to TRBJ1-1; perhaps TRBD1 as D (6 bases). The sample was blood. The clonotype comes from a female donor with papillary thyroid cancer or a benign thyroid nodule (not recorded which). Some clones in this sample may be carry-over from other donors' samples. The CDR3 loop is CASSYSKRGPFTEAFF. Here the CDR3 DNA reads TGTGCCAGCAGTTACTCGAAACGGGGGCCATTCACTGAAGCTTTCTTT.